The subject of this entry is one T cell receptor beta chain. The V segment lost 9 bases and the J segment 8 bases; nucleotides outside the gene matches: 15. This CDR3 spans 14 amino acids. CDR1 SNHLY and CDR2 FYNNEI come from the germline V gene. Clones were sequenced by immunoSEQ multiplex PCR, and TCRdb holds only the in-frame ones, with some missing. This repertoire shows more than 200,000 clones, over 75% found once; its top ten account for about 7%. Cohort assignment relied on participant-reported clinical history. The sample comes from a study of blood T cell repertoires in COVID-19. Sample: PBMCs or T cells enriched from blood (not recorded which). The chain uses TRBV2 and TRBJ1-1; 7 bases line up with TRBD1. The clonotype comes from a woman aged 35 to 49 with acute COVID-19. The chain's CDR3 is CARDFAGTAGEAFF. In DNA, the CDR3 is TGTGCCAGGGACTTTGCCGGGACAGCTGGGGAAGCTTTCTTT.